The 3 T cell receptor beta chains in this list originate from one sample, sequenced in a study of CD8+CD57+ T cells in acquired aplastic anemia. Genomic DNA templated the TCR beta VDJ and CDR3 profiling. TCRdb passed the reads through MiXCR, listing each CDR3 protein once. The sample lists 50,000 to 65,000 distinct CDR3 sequences; less than 65% were seen once. The specimen was sorted CD4+, CD8+, or CD8+CD57+ T cells (not recorded which) from PBMCs. These TCRs come from a human donor in good health, serving as a control.

The CDR3 loop reads CASSPTSGRGGGEQYF. CDR3 bases: TGTGCCAGCAGCCCGACTAGCGGGAGAGGTGGCGGCGAGCAGTACTTC. The chain has TRBV7-3 and TRBJ2-7; 12 bases line up with TRBD2. The length of the CDR3 is 16 residues. Germline CDR1 reads SGHTA; CDR2 reads FQGTGA. With 5 bases clipped from V and 6 bases from J, the junction kept 11 bases outside the gene matches.

This chain joins TRBV14 and TRBJ2-1, with 9 bases lining up with TRBD2. The V gene end was trimmed by 6 bases and the J gene end by 4 bases; junction bases not matched to a gene: 4. Germline values: CDR1 SGHDN, CDR2 FVKESK. CDR3 length equals 14 residues. The CDR3, as DNA: TGTGCCAGCAGACACACTAGCGGGTACAATGAGCAGTTCTTC. Protein: CASRHTSGYNEQFF. Filled out from reference TRBV14 and TRBJ2-1, the complete variable domain reads EAGVTQFPSHSVIEKGQTVTLRCDPISGHDNLYWYRRVMGKEIKFLLHFVKESKQDESGMPNNRFLAERTGGTYSTLKVQPAELEDSGVYFCASRHTSGYNEQFFGPGTRLTVL.

The chain joins TRBV2 to TRBJ2-1; D may be TRBD1 or TRBD2 (6 bases each). There are 12 residues in the CDR3. The germline V gene encodes CDR1 SNHLY and CDR2 FYNNEI. Trimming stripped 6 bases from V and 8 bases from J, with 11 bases between. CDR3: CASRLRGDEQFF. CDR3 DNA: TGTGCCAGCAGACTGAGGGGGGATGAGCAGTTCTTC.